Listed below are T cell receptor beta chains from one sample, sequenced in a study of identical twins. TCRdb passed the 5' RACE reads through MiXCR, listing each CDR3 protein once. The table shows under 500,000 distinct CDR3 sequences, with about 13% occurring only once. These data were also filed under a second study, of yellow fever vaccine responses in identical twins.

The sample consisted of CD4+ T cells sorted from blood. All receptors come from a woman younger than 30 in good health. Both conserved end residues are part of each CDR3. Fields, in order: CDR3 protein, CDR3 DNA, J gene, clone size, V gene, D gene. The D gene is left open where the match is weak. Size is stated for part of the rows, as once, few or many counts, or as a class when the clone is expanded.

CASSHLRGQGTDTQYF,TGTGCCAGCAGCCACCTTAGAGGACAGGGCACAGATACGCAGTATTTT,TRBJ2-3,-,TRBV14,TRBD1
CASSLGAITIRLFF,TGTGCCAGCAGCTTAGGAGCTATAACAATTCGTCTGTTCTTC,TRBJ2-1,-,TRBV7-9,-
CSVANRTGGPQHF,TGCAGCGTTGCAAATAGGACAGGCGGGCCCCAGCATTTT,TRBJ1-5,-,TRBV29-1,TRBD1
CASSSGGRGHTGELFF,TGCGCCAGCAGCTCAGGAGGACGGGGGCACACCGGGGAGCTGTTTTTT,TRBJ2-2,-,TRBV5-1,-
CASGLLATGELFF,TGTGCCAGCGGACTGCTAGCCACCGGGGAGCTGTTTTTT,TRBJ2-2,few,TRBV28,-
CAISGAGQGYEQYF,TGTGCCATCAGTGGGGCCGGGCAGGGATACGAGCAGTACTTC,TRBJ2-7,-,TRBV10-3,-
CSVREDRGGSPLHF,TGCAGCGTCCGTGAGGACAGGGGCGGGTCACCCCTCCACTTT,TRBJ1-6,-,TRBV29-1,TRBD1
CASLLRGGRYNEQFF,TGTGCCAGCTTACTGCGGGGGGGCAGGTACAATGAGCAGTTCTTC,TRBJ2-1,-,TRBV6-2/TRBV6-3,TRBD2
CASSPAGGSWDNSPLHF,TGCGCCAGCAGCCCGGCCGGGGGCTCATGGGATAATTCACCCCTCCACTTT,TRBJ1-6,-,TRBV5-1,-
CSVARKKNIQYF,TGCAGCGTTGCCAGAAAAAAAAACATTCAGTACTTC,TRBJ2-4,-,TRBV29-1,-